What follows describes a single T cell receptor beta chain. Its antigen is not identified. The V gene lost 4 bases and the J gene lost 5 bases, with 14 bases spanning the gap. The CDR3 has 14 amino acids. CDR1 MNHEY and CDR2 SMNVEV come from the germline V gene (reference sequence). The sample originates from a study of cytomegalovirus exposure and HLA in healthy donors. General observations from the study: A later analysis, which compared TCR beta chains of equal frequency, found the HLA-associated ones more clonally expanded. Reports state that TCR beta sequences accurately predicted most subjects' HLA-A and HLA-B alleles. Presence/absence results assume similar sequencing depth per donor, which may not hold.

It was with 60 Vbeta and 13 Jbeta primers that the PCR ran. Data came from immunoSEQ multiplex PCR; TCRdb stores just in-frame clones and leaves some out. The data show about 130,000 clones, 60% to 85% seen once. This clonotype originated in a human donor in good health. The genes are TRBV27 and TRBJ2-5, with no clear D. Sequencing input: PBMCs. CDR3 coding DNA: TGTGCCAGCAGTTCCAGGCTGTTGGGCGAGACCCAGTACTTC. This encodes CASSSRLLGETQYF.